The 18 T cell receptor beta chains below come from one sample, sequenced in a study of T cell clonotyping in hematopoietic cell transplantation. TCRdb keeps only in-frame clones here, not all; method: immunoSEQ multiplex PCR. The sample carries tens of thousands of clones, nearly 97% recorded once. The sequencing sample was made of peripheral blood mononuclear cells. The receptors come from a man between 25 and 39 years old in good health. Some clones in this sample may be carry-over from other donors' samples.

V is TRBV5-1 and J is TRBJ1-2, with D unclear. The CDR3 covers 13 residues. Trimming stripped 0 bases from V and 4 bases from J, with 7 bases between. Germline loops: CDR1 SGHRS, CDR2 YFSETQ. The CDR3 bases are TGCGCCAGCAGCTTGGCCGGTGGCTATGGCTACACCTTC. Translation gives CASSLAGGYGYTF.

The rearrangement uses TRBV4-3 and TRBJ2-7; 9 nucleotides align to TRBD2. From germline, CDR1 is LGHNA and CDR2 YSLEER. Germline trimming cut 4 bases from V and 4 bases from J; bases unmatched to any gene: 8. The CDR3 spans 15 residues. CDR3 residues: CASSRLLAGTYEQYF. In DNA form, the CDR3 reads TGCGCCAGCAGCCGACTACTAGCGGGCACTTACGAGCAGTACTTC.

CDR3 in DNA: TGTGCCAGCAGTCCTCCTAGCGGGGTTTACAATGAGCAGTTCTTC. The encoded protein is CASSPPSGVYNEQFF. This chain joins TRBV9 and TRBJ2-1, with 9 bases lining up with TRBD2. V lost 5 bases to trimming and J lost 4 bases; unmatched junction nucleotides: 7. The CDR3 is made up of 15 amino acids. Per the germline V gene, CDR1 is SGDLS and CDR2 is YYNGEE.

The genes are TRBV4-2 and TRBJ2-3; weak D call: TRBD2 (5 bases). Trimming took off 8 bases at V and 11 bases at J, with 17 bases between the two ends. From germline, CDR1 is LGHNA and CDR2 YNFKEQ. There are 12 residues in the CDR3. The CDR3, as DNA: TGTGCCAGCGTTTCGGCGACCCGGGGGCAGTATTTT. Translated: CASVSATRGQYF.

The rearrangement uses TRBV6-5 and TRBJ2-1, with 8 bases identical to TRBD2. J was trimmed by 9 bases and V by 0 bases; bases with no gene match: 10. The CDR3 contains 16 residues. Looked up from germline, CDR1 is MNHEY and CDR2 is SVGAGI. The CDR3, as DNA: TGTGCCAGCAGTTACTCCCGCACCGGGACTAGAGGTGAGCAGTTCTTC. Protein: CASSYSRTGTRGEQFF.

The gene calls are TRBV6-4 and TRBJ2-3; 7 bases fit TRBD2. The germline CDR1 and CDR2 sequences are MRHNA and SNTAGT. V lost 2 bases, J lost 3 bases, and 5 bases stayed unmatched. The CDR3 runs 15 residues. CDR3 sequence: CASSDEAGNTDTQYF. For the CDR3, the DNA is TGTGCCAGCAGTGACGAAGCGGGAAATACAGATACGCAGTATTTT.

The chain uses TRBV6-1 and TRBJ2-3; maybe TRBD2 (6 bases). Trimming left V 4 bases short and J 0 bases short, with 11 bases between. From germline, CDR1 is MNHNS and CDR2 SASEGT. The CDR3 sequence is 15 residues long. The CDR3 sequence: CASSGPGTSTDTQYF. CDR3 coding DNA: TGTGCCAGCAGTGGGCCCGGGACTAGCACAGATACGCAGTATTTT.

The chain has TRBV5-1 and TRBJ2-7; D gene unclear. V was trimmed by 3 bases and J by 2 bases, leaving 9 bases between them. CDR3 length: 13 residues. From germline, CDR1 is SGHRS and CDR2 YFSETQ. CDR3 sequence: CASSSIDAYEQYF. CDR3 nucleotide sequence: TGCGCCAGCAGCTCGATCGATGCCTACGAGCAGTACTTC.

The chain couples TRBV15 to TRBJ1-2; no clear D gene. V lost 0 bases to trimming and J lost 4 bases, with 12 bases between them. The length of the CDR3 is 15 residues. In germline, CDR1 is LNHNV, CDR2 YYDKDF (reference sequence). The chain's CDR3 is CATSREMGGSYGYTF. As DNA, the CDR3 is TGTGCCACCAGCAGAGAGATGGGAGGCTCCTATGGCTACACCTTC.

The chain uses TRBV6-5 and TRBJ1-2; D remains unclear. This CDR3 has 13 amino acids. Trimming left V 5 bases short and J 6 bases short, with 13 bases between. Germline V gene lookup returns CDR1 MNHEY and CDR2 SVGAGI. CDR3 nucleotide sequence: TGTGCCAGCAGTCCTGGCCAGTGGGATGGCTACACCTTC. Protein: CASSPGQWDGYTF.

The rearrangement joins TRBV27 to TRBJ2-5, with 8 nucleotides matching TRBD1. This CDR3 comprises 14 residues. V was clipped by 4 bases and J by 5 bases; unmatched bases: 6. Germline V gene data show CDR1 as MNHEY and CDR2 as SMNVEV (reference sequence). CDR3 in amino acids: CASSSRTGRETQYF. In DNA, the CDR3 is TGTGCCAGCAGTTCCCGGACAGGGCGGGAGACCCAGTACTTC.

The chain uses TRBV27 and TRBJ2-5; 7 positions agree with TRBD1. There are 15 residues in the CDR3. J gave up 5 bases and V 7 bases, and 13 bases lay outside the gene matches. Germline CDR1 reads MNHEY; CDR2 reads SMNVEV (reference sequence). This CDR3 is CASKATGMVGETQYF. CDR3 nucleotides: TGTGCCAGCAAGGCGACAGGGATGGTTGGTGAGACCCAGTACTTC.

V is TRBV6-1 and J is TRBJ1-5; D is ambiguous. V lost 3 bases, J lost 7 bases, and 7 bases lay in between. CDR3 length: 12 amino acids. Germline V gene lookup returns CDR1 MNHNS and CDR2 SASEGT. CDR3 coding DNA: TGTGCCAGCAGTGACATATACCAGCCCCAGCATTTT. Amino acid sequence: CASSDIYQPQHF.

CDR3 amino acids: CASSFGPTANTEAFF. The CDR3 DNA reads TGTGCCAGCAGCTTCGGTCCTACGGCGAACACTGAAGCTTTCTTT. The rearrangement links TRBV5-4 to TRBJ1-1; D is ambiguous. CDR3 size: 15 residues. V lost 2 bases and J lost 1, with 12 bases in between. Germline CDR1 SGHNT, CDR2 YYREEE (reference sequence).

The chain has TRBV7-8 and TRBJ2-2, with D unclear. In germline, CDR1 is SGHVS, CDR2 FQNEAQ. The V end was cut by 1 base, the J end by 1 base, with 7 bases between. This CDR3 is 15 amino acids long. The CDR3 DNA sequence: TGTGCCAGCAGCTTAGGAGCAGGGAACACCGGGGAGCTGTTTTTT. It yields the protein CASSLGAGNTGELFF.

V usage is TRBV6-1 and J usage is TRBJ1-2, with a possible D match to TRBD1 (6 bases). The CDR3 extends over 13 amino acids. Germline V gene sequence: CDR1 MNHNS, CDR2 SASEGT. V lost 3 bases to trimming and J lost 5 bases, with 10 bases between them. DNA of the CDR3: TGTGCCAGCAGTGAGGTGCAGGGGTATGGCTACACCTTC. It encodes CASSEVQGYGYTF.

V and J are TRBV6-4 and TRBJ2-2, with 8 bases lining up with TRBD1. The V gene's germline CDR1 is MRHNA and CDR2 SNTAGT. The V gene end was trimmed by 3 bases and the J gene end by 2 bases; junction bases not matched to a gene: 2. The length of the CDR3 is 15 residues. The CDR3 DNA is TGTGCCAGCAGTGAATCAGGGGGCAACACCGGGGAGCTGTTTTTT. Its translation is CASSESGGNTGELFF.

The V call is TRBV27, the J call TRBJ2-1; D call uncertain. This CDR3 is built from 15 residues. The V gene lost 0 bases and the J gene lost 3 bases, with 9 bases spanning the gap. Germline V lookup: CDR1 MNHEY, CDR2 SMNVEV (reference sequence). CDR3 sequence: CASSLSWQSYNEQFF. In nucleotides, the CDR3 is TGTGCCAGCAGTTTATCGTGGCAAAGCTACAATGAGCAGTTCTTC.